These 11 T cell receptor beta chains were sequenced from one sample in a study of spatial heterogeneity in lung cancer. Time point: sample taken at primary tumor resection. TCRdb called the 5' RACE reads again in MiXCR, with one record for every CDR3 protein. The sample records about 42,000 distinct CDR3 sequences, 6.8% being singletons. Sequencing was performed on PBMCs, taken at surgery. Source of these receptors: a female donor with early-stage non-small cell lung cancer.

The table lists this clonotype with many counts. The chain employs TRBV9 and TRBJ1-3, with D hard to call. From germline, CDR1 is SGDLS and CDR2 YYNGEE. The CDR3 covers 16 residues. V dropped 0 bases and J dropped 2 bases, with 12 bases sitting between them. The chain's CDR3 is CASSVALSPTGNTIYF. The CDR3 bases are TGTGCCAGCAGCGTAGCCCTCTCCCCGACTGGAAACACCATATATTTT.

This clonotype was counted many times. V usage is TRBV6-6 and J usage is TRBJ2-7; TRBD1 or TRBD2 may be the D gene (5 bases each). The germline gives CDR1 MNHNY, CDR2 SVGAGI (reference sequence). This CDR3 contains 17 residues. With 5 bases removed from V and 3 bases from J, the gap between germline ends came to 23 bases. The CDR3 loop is CASSNTRLPGPSYEQYF. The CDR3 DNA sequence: TGTGCCAGCAGTAATACACGCCTTCCGGGACCAAGCTACGAGCAGTACTTC.

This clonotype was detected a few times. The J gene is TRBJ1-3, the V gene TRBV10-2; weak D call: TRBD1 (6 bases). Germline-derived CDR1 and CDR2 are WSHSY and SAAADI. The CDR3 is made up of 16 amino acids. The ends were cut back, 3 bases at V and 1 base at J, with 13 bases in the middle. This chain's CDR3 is CASSDPQGTSGNTIYF. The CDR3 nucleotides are TGCGCCAGCAGTGACCCACAGGGCACGTCTGGAAACACCATATATTTT.

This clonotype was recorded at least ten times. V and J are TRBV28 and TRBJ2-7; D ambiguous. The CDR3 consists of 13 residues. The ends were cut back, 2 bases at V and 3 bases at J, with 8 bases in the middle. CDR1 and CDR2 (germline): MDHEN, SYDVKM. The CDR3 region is CASSLTILYEQYF. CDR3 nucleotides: TGTGCCAGCAGTTTAACGATACTCTACGAGCAGTACTTC.

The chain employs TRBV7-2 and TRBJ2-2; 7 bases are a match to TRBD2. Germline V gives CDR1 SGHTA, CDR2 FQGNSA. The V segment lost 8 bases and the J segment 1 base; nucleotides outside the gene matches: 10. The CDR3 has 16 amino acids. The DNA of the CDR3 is TGTGCCAGCCCCGATCCTCGGGGGGTGAACACCGGGGAGCTGTTTTTT. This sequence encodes CASPDPRGVNTGELFF.

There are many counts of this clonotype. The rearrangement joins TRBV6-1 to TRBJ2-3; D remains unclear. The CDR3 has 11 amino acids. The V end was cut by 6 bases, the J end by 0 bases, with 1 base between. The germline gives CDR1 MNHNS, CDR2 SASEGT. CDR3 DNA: TGTGCCAGCAGGAGCACAGATACGCAGTATTTT. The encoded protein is CASRSTDTQYF.

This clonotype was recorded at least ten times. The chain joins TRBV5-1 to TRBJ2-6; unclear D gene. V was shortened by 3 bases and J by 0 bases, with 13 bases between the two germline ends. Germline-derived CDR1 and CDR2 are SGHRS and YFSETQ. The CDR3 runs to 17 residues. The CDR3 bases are TGCGCCAGCAGCTATACCACAACAGCCTCTGGGGCCAACGTCCTGACTTTC. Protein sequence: CASSYTTTASGANVLTF.

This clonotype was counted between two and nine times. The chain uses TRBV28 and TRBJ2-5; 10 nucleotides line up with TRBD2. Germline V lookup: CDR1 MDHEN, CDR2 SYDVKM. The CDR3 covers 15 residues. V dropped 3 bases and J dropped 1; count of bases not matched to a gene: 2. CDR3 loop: CASSFSSGGQETQYF. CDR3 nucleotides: TGTGCCAGCAGTTTCTCTAGCGGGGGCCAAGAGACCCAGTACTTC.

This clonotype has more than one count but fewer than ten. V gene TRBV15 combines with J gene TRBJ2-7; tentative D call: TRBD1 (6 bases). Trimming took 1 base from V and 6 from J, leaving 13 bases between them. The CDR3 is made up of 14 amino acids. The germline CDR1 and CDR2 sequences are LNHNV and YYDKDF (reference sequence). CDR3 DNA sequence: TGTGCCACCAGCAGAGGCACAGGGTCTGGCGAGCAGTACTTC. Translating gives CATSRGTGSGEQYF.

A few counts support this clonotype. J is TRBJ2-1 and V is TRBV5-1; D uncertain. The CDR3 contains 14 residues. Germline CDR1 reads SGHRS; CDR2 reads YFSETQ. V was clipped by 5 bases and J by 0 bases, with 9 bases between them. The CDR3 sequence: CASRAASSYNEQFF. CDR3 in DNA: TGCGCCAGCAGGGCTGCCAGCTCCTACAATGAGCAGTTCTTC. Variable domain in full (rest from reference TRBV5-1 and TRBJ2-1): KAGVTQTPRYLIKTRGQQVTLSCSPISGHRSVSWYQQTPGQGLQFLFEYFSETQRNKGNFPGRFSGRQFSNSRSEMNVSTLELGDSALYLCASRAASSYNEQFFGPGTRLTVL.

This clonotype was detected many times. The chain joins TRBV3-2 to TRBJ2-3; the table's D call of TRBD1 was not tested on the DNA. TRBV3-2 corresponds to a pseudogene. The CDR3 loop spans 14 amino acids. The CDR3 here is CASCDRGIADTQYF. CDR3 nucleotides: TGTGCCAGCTGTGACAGGGGTATAGCAGATACGCAGTATTTT.